This TCR beta chain was captured in a study of cytomegalovirus exposure and HLA in healthy donors. PCR was performed using 60 Vbeta and 13 Jbeta primers. Libraries were prepared by immunoSEQ multiplex PCR; TCRdb keeps only in-frame clonotypes and omits some of them. This table has roughly 77,000 clones, roughly 9.1% appearing once. CDR1 SNHLY and CDR2 FYNNEI come from the germline V gene. The J segment lost 6 bases and the V segment lost 3 bases, leaving 8 bases of the junction unmatched. This CDR3 spans 17 amino acids. This clone appeared a few times. The sample consisted of PBMCs. This sequence originates from a man between 60 and 75 years old in good health and CMV-seropositive. The chain links TRBV2 to TRBJ1-6; 10 bases are shared with TRBD1. CDR3 residues: CASSDASDRGFNSPLHF. The CDR3 DNA reads as TGTGCCAGCAGTGACGCATCGGACAGGGGGTTTAATTCACCCCTCCACTTT.